Each of the 14 T cell receptor beta chains below was sequenced from the same sample in a study of cytomegalovirus exposure and HLA in healthy donors. Repertoires were generated with immunoSEQ multiplex PCR, while TCRdb's copy carries only in-frame clones and drops some. The table shows 200,000 to 250,000 clones, with over 75% occurring only once. Sequencing was performed on PBMCs. The receptors were gathered from a woman in her late teens or twenties in good health and CMV-seropositive.

This chain links TRBV25-1 with TRBJ1-5; D is perhaps TRBD1 (6 bases). Germline V CDR1 and CDR2: MGHDK, SYGVNS. The germline V and J ends were trimmed by 4 bases and 1 base, with 11 bases remaining between them. This CDR3 has 15 residues. CDR3 residues: CASSGEQGSNQPQHF. The DNA of the CDR3 is TGTGCCAGCAGTGGGGAACAGGGCAGCAATCAGCCCCAGCATTTT.

The chain combines TRBV9 with TRBJ2-1; the D gene is possibly TRBD2 (7 bases). Germline CDR1 is SGDLS and CDR2 is YYNGEE. CDR3 size: 15 residues. Trimming pared 1 base from V and 7 bases from J, leaving 15 bases between. The CDR3 nucleotides read TGTGCCAGCAGCGTAACACCTAAGGGGGGGAATGAGCAGTTCTTC. Translated: CASSVTPKGGNEQFF.

The genes are TRBV27 and TRBJ1-4; D is possibly TRBD1 (5 bases). The CDR3 is 15 residues long. The ends were cut back, 2 bases at V and 6 bases at J, with 13 bases in the middle. CDR1 and CDR2 (germline): MNHEY, SMNVEV (reference sequence). CDR3 coding DNA: TGTGCCAGCAGTTTAGGCGGGGTAGGGGATGAAAAACTGTTTTTT. It translates to CASSLGGVGDEKLFF.

The V gene is TRBV29-1, the J gene TRBJ2-1; 12 bases fit TRBD2. J was trimmed by 5 bases and V by 6 bases; bases with no gene match: 5. The V gene's germline CDR1 is SQVTM and CDR2 ANQGSEA. CDR3 length: 14 residues. Here the CDR3 reads CSVRTSGINNEQFF. CDR3 nucleotide sequence: TGCAGCGTGAGGACTAGCGGGATCAACAATGAGCAGTTCTTC.

The chain combines TRBV28 with TRBJ2-1; 8 bases agree with TRBD1. With 6 bases clipped from V and 7 bases from J, the junction kept 8 bases outside the gene matches. Germline V gene lookup returns CDR1 MDHEN and CDR2 SYDVKM. The CDR3 spans 14 residues. The CDR3 sequence is CASRPGGGRNEQFF. CDR3 bases: TGTGCCAGCAGACCAGGGGGCGGACGAAATGAGCAGTTCTTC. The whole variable domain, remainder taken from reference TRBV28 and TRBJ2-1, is DVKVTQSSRYLVKRTGEKVFLECVQDMDHENMFWYRQDPGLGLRLIYFSYDVKMKEKGDIPEGYSVSREKKERFSLILESASTNQTSMYLCASRPGGGRNEQFFGPGTRLTVL.

The gene calls are TRBV4-1 and TRBJ2-7; tentatively, D is TRBD2 (6 bases). The CDR3 length is 16 residues. V was pared by 1 base and J by 5 bases, with 18 bases between. Germline CDR1 is MGHRA and CDR2 is YSYEKL. The DNA for the CDR3 is TGCGCCAGCAGCCAAGTCCTGCCGTCGCGGGGCCACGAGCAGTACTTC. Translation gives CASSQVLPSRGHEQYF.

Only a few counts were recorded for this clone. V and J are TRBV5-1 and TRBJ2-7, with 7 bases matching TRBD1. Per germline, CDR1 SGHRS and CDR2 YFSETQ. This CDR3 comprises 15 residues. V gave up 4 bases and J gave up 0 bases; unmatched junction bases: 7. For the CDR3, the DNA is TGCGCCAGCAGCCTTCGACAGGGAATCTCCTACGAGCAGTACTTC. Translating gives CASSLRQGISYEQYF.

This chain uses TRBV5-1 with TRBJ1-4; 8 nucleotides align to TRBD1. This CDR3 spans 18 amino acids. With V trimmed by 0 bases and J by 7 bases, 14 bases remained unmatched. Germline CDR1 and CDR2: SGHRS and YFSETQ. CDR3 sequence (DNA): TGCGCCAGCAGCTTGGCGAGGACAGGGTTATCTGTAGGTGAAAAACTGTTTTTT. It codes for CASSLARTGLSVGEKLFF.

The CDR3: CAFSNSGTGVGYTF. The DNA for the CDR3 is TGTGCCTTCTCCAACTCCGGGACAGGGGTTGGCTACACCTTC. This chain links TRBV10-3 with TRBJ1-2; TRBD1 aligns across 10 bases. The CDR3 extends over 14 amino acids. Trimming at V came to 11 bases and at J to 7 bases, leaving 13 bases not matched to a gene. CDR1 and CDR2 (germline): ENHRY, SYGVKD.

V usage is TRBV9 and J usage is TRBJ2-7; 7 nucleotides match TRBD1. Looked up from germline, CDR1 is SGDLS and CDR2 is YYNGEE. CDR3 length: 15 amino acids. The V segment lost 0 bases and the J segment 1 base; nucleotides outside the gene matches: 4. The CDR3 loop is CASSVGDRDSYEQYF. For the CDR3, the DNA is TGTGCCAGCAGCGTAGGTGACAGGGATTCCTACGAGCAGTACTTC.

This clone was detected only once. The chain uses TRBV28 and TRBJ2-7; 10 bases agree with TRBD2. CDR3 length: 15 residues. Germline V gene data show CDR1 as MDHEN and CDR2 as SYDVKM. Trimming took 5 bases from V and 6 from J; bases not matched to a gene: 10. CDR3: CASSASGSSPVEQYF. CDR3 bases: TGTGCCAGCAGTGCTAGCGGGAGCTCCCCGGTCGAGCAGTACTTC.

The rearrangement links TRBV7-9 to TRBJ2-2; 10 nucleotides match TRBD1. The junction had 6 bases not matched to a gene; V was cut back by 5 bases and J by 3 bases. The CDR3 loop spans 16 amino acids. In germline, CDR1 is SEHNR, CDR2 FQNEAQ (reference sequence). CDR3 in amino acids: CASSRGQGTDTGELFF. The CDR3 DNA is TGTGCCAGCAGCAGGGGACAGGGGACGGACACCGGGGAGCTGTTTTTT. Full variable domain (missing parts from reference TRBV7-9 and TRBJ2-2): DTGVSQNPRHKITKRGQNVTFRCDPISEHNRLYWYRQTLGQGPEFLTYFQNEAQLEKSRLLSDRFSAERPKGSFSTLEIQRTEQGDSAMYLCASSRGQGTDTGELFFGEGSRLTVL.

The CDR3 DNA follows: TGTGCCAGCAGCCTAGAGATACCGGACAGGACGAACACTGAAGCTTTCTTT. It translates to CASSLEIPDRTNTEAFF. This chain connects TRBV4-2 to TRBJ1-1, with TRBD1 matching 7 bases. From germline, CDR1 is LGHNA and CDR2 YNFKEQ. V gave up 4 bases and J gave up 1 base; unmatched junction bases: 12. The CDR3 is 17 residues long.

This clone appeared once. This chain uses TRBV27 with TRBJ2-1; a possible D gene is TRBD1 (6 bases). Germline V gene data show CDR1 as MNHEY and CDR2 as SMNVEV (reference sequence). The CDR3 runs 14 residues. V lost 8 bases to trimming and J lost 0 bases, with 11 bases between them. In DNA, the CDR3 is TGTGCCAGCTGTCAGGGGAGCTCCTACAATGAGCAGTTCTTC. Amino acids: CASCQGSSYNEQFF.